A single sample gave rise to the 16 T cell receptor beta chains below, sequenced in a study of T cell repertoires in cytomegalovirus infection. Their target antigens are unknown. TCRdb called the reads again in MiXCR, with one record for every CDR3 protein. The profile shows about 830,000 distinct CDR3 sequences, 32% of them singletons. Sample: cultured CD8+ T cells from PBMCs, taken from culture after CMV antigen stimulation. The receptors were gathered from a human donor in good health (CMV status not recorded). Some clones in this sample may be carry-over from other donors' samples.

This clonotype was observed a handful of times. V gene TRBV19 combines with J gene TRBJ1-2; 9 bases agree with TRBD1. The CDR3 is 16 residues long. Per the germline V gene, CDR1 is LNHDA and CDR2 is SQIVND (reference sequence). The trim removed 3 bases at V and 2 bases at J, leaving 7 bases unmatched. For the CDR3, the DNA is TGTGCCAGTAGTATTCGGGACAGGGCCTTGAACTATGGCTACACCTTC. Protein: CASSIRDRALNYGYTF.

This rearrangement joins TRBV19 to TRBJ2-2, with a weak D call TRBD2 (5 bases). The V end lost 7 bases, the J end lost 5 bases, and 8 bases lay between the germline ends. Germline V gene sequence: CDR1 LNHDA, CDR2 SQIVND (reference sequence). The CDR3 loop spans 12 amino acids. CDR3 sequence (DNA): TGTGCCAGTAACCCGGGGACCGGGGAGCTGTTTTTT. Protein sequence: CASNPGTGELFF. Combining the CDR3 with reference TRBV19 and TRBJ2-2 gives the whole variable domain DGGITQSPKYLFRKEGQNVTLSCEQNLNHDAMYWYRQDPGQGLRLIYYSQIVNDFQKGDIAEGYSVSREKKESFPLTVTSAQKNPTAFYLCASNPGTGELFFGEGSRLTVL.

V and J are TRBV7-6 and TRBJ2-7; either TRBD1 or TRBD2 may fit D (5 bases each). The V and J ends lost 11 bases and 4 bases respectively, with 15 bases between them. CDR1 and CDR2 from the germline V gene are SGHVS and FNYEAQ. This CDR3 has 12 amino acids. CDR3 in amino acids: CAVGDRIYEQYV. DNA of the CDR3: TGTGCCGTCGGGGACCGAATTTACGAGCAGTACGTC.

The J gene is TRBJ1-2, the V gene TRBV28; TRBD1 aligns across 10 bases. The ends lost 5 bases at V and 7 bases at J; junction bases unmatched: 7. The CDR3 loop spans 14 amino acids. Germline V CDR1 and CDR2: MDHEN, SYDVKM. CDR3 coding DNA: TGTGCCAGCAGTCAAGACAGGGGGCGTTCTGGCTACACCTTC. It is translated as CASSQDRGRSGYTF.

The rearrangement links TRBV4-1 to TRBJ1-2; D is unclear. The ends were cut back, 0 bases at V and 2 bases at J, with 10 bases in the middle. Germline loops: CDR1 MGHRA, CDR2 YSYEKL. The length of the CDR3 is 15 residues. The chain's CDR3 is CASSQDPAVNYGYTF. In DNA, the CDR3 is TGCGCCAGCAGCCAAGATCCCGCAGTCAACTATGGCTACACCTTC.

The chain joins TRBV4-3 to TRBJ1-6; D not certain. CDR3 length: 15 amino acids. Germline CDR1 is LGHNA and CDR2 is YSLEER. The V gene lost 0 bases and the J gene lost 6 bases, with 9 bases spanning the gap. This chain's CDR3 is CASSQDRLSNSPLHF. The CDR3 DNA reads TGCGCCAGCAGCCAAGATCGGCTGAGTAATTCACCCCTCCACTTT.

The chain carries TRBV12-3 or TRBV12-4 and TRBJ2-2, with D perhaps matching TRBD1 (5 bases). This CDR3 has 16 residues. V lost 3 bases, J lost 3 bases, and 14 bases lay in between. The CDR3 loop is CASSFLGRAYTGELFF. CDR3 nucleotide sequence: TGTGCCAGCAGTTTCCTAGGCAGGGCCTACACCGGGGAGCTGTTTTTT.

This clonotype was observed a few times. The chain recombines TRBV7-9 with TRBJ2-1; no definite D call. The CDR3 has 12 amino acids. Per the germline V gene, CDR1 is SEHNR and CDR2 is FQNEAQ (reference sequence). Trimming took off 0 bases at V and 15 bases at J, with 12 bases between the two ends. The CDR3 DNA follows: TGTGCCAGCAGCTTAGCTGGATCCAGTTCGTTCTTC. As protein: CASSLAGSSSFF.

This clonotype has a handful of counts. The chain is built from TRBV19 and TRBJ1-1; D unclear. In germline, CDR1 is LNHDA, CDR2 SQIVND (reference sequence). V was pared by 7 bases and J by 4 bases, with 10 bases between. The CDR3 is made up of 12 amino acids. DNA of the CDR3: TGTGCCAGTACCACCTGGAGCACTGAAGCTTTCTTT. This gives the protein CASTTWSTEAFF.

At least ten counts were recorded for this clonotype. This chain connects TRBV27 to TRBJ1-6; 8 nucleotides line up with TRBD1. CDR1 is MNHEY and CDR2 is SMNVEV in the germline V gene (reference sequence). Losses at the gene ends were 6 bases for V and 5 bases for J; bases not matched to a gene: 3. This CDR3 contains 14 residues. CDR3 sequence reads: CASSWGQDNSPLHF. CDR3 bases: TGTGCCAGCAGCTGGGGACAGGATAATTCACCCCTCCACTTT.

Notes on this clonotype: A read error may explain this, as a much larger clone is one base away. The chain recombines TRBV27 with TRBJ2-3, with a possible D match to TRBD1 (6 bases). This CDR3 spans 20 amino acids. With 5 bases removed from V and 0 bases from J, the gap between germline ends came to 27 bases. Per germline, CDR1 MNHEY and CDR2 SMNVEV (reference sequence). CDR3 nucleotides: TGTGCCAGCAGTAGGATCGACAGGCCTTCCTTCTTCTCTAGCACAGATACGCAGTATTTT. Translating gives CASSRIDRPSFFSSTDTQYF.

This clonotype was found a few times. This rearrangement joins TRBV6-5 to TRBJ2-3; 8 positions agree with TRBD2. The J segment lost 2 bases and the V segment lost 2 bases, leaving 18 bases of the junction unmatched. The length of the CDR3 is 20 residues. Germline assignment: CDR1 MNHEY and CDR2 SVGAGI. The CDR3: CASSYPRGRGAPTNTDTQYF. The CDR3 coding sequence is TGTGCCAGCAGTTACCCCCGAGGGCGGGGGGCTCCGACAAACACAGATACGCAGTATTTT.

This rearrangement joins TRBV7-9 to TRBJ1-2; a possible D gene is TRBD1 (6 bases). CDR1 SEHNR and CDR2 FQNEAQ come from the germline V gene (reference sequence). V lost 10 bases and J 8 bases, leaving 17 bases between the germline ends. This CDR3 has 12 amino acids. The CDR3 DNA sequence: TGTGCCACCTCACCAGGACAGTTAGGCTACACCTTC. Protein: CATSPGQLGYTF.

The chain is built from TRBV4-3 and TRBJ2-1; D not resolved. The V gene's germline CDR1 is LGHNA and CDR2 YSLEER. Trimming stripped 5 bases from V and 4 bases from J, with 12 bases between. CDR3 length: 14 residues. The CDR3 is CASSTTLTYNEQFF. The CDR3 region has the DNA TGCGCCAGCAGCACCACACTAACTTACAATGAGCAGTTCTTC.

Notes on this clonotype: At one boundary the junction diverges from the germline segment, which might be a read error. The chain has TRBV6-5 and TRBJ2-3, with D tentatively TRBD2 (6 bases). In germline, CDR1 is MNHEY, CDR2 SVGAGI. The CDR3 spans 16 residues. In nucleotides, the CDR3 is TGTGCCAACAGTTACCAGGGACTTAGCGAAAGGGATACGCAGTATTTT. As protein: CANSYQGLSERDTQYF.

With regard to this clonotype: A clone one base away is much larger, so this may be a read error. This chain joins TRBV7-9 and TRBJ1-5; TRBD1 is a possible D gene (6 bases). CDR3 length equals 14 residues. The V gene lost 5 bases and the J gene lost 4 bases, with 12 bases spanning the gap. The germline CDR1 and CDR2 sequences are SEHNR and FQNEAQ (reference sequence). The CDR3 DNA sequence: TGTGCCAGCAGCCTCCGGGACAAAAATCAGCCCCAGCATTTT. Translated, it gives CASSLRDKNQPQHF.